Given below is one T cell receptor beta chain in context. It has no known antigen specificity. Including cysteine and phenylalanine, the CDR3 has 12 amino acids. Only the CDR3 portion is preserved as DNA: 36 bases, with reading frame beginning at the first base. Via the germline V gene, CDR1 is MNHEY and CDR2 SVGAGI. The library was prepared using the immunoSEQ multiplex PCR assay. A mixture of 60 forward primers for TCR Vbeta segments and 13 reverse primers for TCR Jbeta segments was used in the multiplex PCR. The CDR3 region of rearranged TCR beta genes was amplified from genomic DNA by a multiplex PCR assay. On the Illumina HiSeq System, the amplified TCR beta libraries were sequenced as 87-base-pair reads. Regarding the original processing steps: A later analysis counted some 74 million unique TCR beta chains across the 640 or so repertoires, and some 12 million of these chains were shared by at least two donors. A nearest-neighbor algorithm error-corrected the raw reads and collapsed the reads into unique sequences, merging closely related sequences to remove PCR and sequencing errors. V, D and J gene segments were assigned by aligning CDR3 sequences to IMGT reference sequences. For a sequence to be retained, a match of at least six nucleotides was required to both a V gene segment and a J gene segment. A rearrangement counted as productive if the CDR3 had no stop codons and remained in frame with V and J, and every other rearrangement counted as non-productive. CDR3 was defined by IMGT convention, running from the second conserved V-encoded cysteine to the conserved J-encoded phenylalanine. In an earlier analysis of more than 550 of the donors, sequences lacking an unambiguous match to a single V gene segment were excluded. In an earlier analysis of a few hundred of the donors, V segments were called functional above 56.7% productive rearrangements and were called segregating when the between-donor standard deviation exceeded 5%. To diagnose cytomegalovirus status from the catalog of TCR beta chain sequences, a statistical classification framework was built. A later analysis assigned V and J genes by comparing TCR nucleotide sequences with IMGT/GENE-DB human TR gene sequences. A later analysis assigned CDR3 sequences and most-parsimonious VDJ recombination scenarios with the TCRdist pipeline. In a later analysis, every TCR beta chain was defined by the combination of its CDR3 amino acid sequence and its V-gene family, and reads without a unique V-gene family were dropped. To address suspected cross-contamination and a sequencing artifact, a later analysis removed some 620 highly shared, low-generation-probability nucleotide sequences. In a later analysis, a clonal expansion index was calculated for each public chain from normalized within-repertoire ranks of inferred template counts. Generation probabilities in a later analysis came from a VDJ recombination model fitted to out-of-frame rearrangements, and those results were checked against IGoR. In a later analysis, hypergeometric tests were used to score TCR-TCR, TCR-HLA and TCR-CMV co-occurrence, with a repertoire-size bias correction applied to TCR pairs. False discovery rates were estimated in a later analysis by permuting HLA or CMV assignments 20 times. In a later analysis, co-occurring TCRs were grouped using DBSCAN, with TCRdist sequence similarity added in when clustering inside HLA-allele-positive subsets. Co-occurrence clustering excluded repertoires with fewer than 30,000 or more than 120,000 public chains, plus five with anomalous nucleotide sharing. TCRdb limited this immuneACCESS table to in-frame rearrangements with V and J called. A share of clones is missing; checked studies link under half to unresolved V genes, and the rest is unexplained. Clone size and V and J calls were adopted from that table, with D and trimming inferred from the DNA. This sample's table contains 100,000 to 150,000 clones. About 2% of the sample rests with the top ten.

The entry originates in a study of cytomegalovirus exposure and HLA in healthy donors (dated 2017 in TCRdb). Regarding the research as a whole: According to an earlier analysis of a few hundred of the donors, some 180 million T cells yielded 95 million to 140 million unique TCR beta sequences and 276 Gb of sequence data. To study patterns of TCR occurrence, a later analysis re-analyzed previously published TCR beta repertoires from around 700 donors and added high-resolution HLA genotyping. Class I and class II HLA loci were covered by the typing at four-digit resolution. A later genetic analysis took genome-wide SNP genotypes for about 55% of the roughly 670 donors and used that subset as a discovery cohort. The study aimed to test whether signatures of past pathogen exposure could be identified by cataloging public T cell receptors. Using immunosequencing, the study profiled T cell repertoires from about 610 subjects and related those repertoires to cytomegalovirus serostatus. About 280 gigabases of sequencing data and around 85 million unique TCR sequences made up an early release that covered some 640 HLA-typed donors. To predict cytomegalovirus infection status, the study brought together high-throughput TCR immunosequencing, statistical association of individual TCRs with disease status, and machine learning. Donor age, sex, ethnicity and CMV serostatus were compiled together with the repertoire data. Across about 370 genotyped donors of the cohort, an average of about 240,000 unique TCR beta nucleotide sequences per donor were sequenced, and 15% to 20% of those sequences were non-productive. Because of strong linkage in the cohort, roughly five DR-DQ haplotypes were treated as single units for association and clustering. Every discovery cohort repertoire had been produced on one sequencing platform. Among the approximately 430 genotyped donors, around 81% belonged to the genetic ancestry cluster associated with self-reported Caucasian donors. In the later analysis, no new phenotypic data were used to find candidate immune exposures; instead, reliance was placed on TCR beta sequences and their occurrence across donors. An earlier analysis of some 500 of the donors applied high-throughput TCR beta sequencing to assess whether each TCR beta V gene segment acted as functional or pseudogenic. Along with the roughly 610-subject first cohort, a separate validation cohort of approximately 110 different subjects was used. The number of typed donors differed by locus: 629-630 for A, B, C, DRB1 and DQB1; 500 to 550 for DQA1; some 610 for DPA1; and 400 to 480 for DPB1. Paper-wide results and their limitations: In a later analysis, most CMV-associated TCR beta chains were found to appear HLA-restricted, with HLA associations seemingly driven largely by CMV exposure. In a later analysis, several top co-occurrence clusters were reported to appear linked to parvovirus B19, influenza, CMV and Epstein-Barr virus. Strong co-occurrence of HLA alleles, especially DR and DQ, made assigning TCR associations to individual alleles difficult. Because the 87-base-pair reads could not distinguish some IMGT-functional V segments, including TRBV6-2 and TRBV6-3, those segments were excluded. In vitro tests confirmed that a few of the cytomegalovirus-associated TCR beta chains recognize cytomegalovirus antigens. Because HLA typing was unavailable for some donors at each locus, only the typed subset was used in association tests. This cohort had only TCR beta chains sequenced, and the lack of alpha or paired-chain data limited which features could be detected. A total of fewer than 200 TCR beta chains were listed by the study as associated with cytomegalovirus. In a later genetic analysis, a missense DCLRE1C variant was associated with V-gene and J-gene trimming of TCR beta chains, and the association was replicated in an independent cohort. Compared with the roughly 700-donor mean, donors in an Asian-associated ancestry cluster had fewer N-insertions in productive TCRs, according to a later genetic analysis. Cytomegalovirus status was reported to be diagnosed by the classifier with high specificity and sensitivity in both the original and validation cohorts. A group of highly shared sequence variants was considered likely to be a technical artifact of the sequencing pipeline. The earlier analysis of 587 of the donors excluded approximately 17 rarely observed V segments, including chromosome 9 orphons, because counts were too low. The only immune exposure information available for the cohort was CMV serostatus. Across donors, most TCR sequences were observed very rarely, whereas some public TCRs were present in many individuals. In a later analysis, HLA-associated TCR beta chains showed more clonal expansion and lower generation probabilities than non-associated chains that were equally common. Broadly in line with IMGT annotations, most TCR beta V segments showed up in productive rearrangements about 87% or about 30% of the time in an earlier analysis of under 700 of the donors. The authors suggested that the approach could potentially be extended to other disease states and immunological phenotypes. According to a later analysis, TCR association rates differed among HLA loci, with DRB1 alleles showing the most associated TCRs and HLA-C alleles showing the fewest. Correlated functional status among segregating V segments might reflect linkage disequilibrium, but an unknown experimental factor could not be ruled out. In a later analysis, some 17,000 TCR beta sequences were associated with specific HLA alleles at a false discovery rate of 0.05. A further reported finding was that TCR beta sequences accurately predicted the HLA-A and HLA-B alleles for most subjects in the first cohort. Presence/absence analyses assumed roughly uniform sequencing depth across donors, an assumption that may not hold.

In total, roughly 670 healthy bone marrow donors made up the cohort. At the time of sampling, all cohort members were nominally healthy, though unrecorded immune exposures were likely present. The donor tested CMV seronegative, placing the donor among the 350 or so seronegative members of the cohort. Each donor provided a peripheral blood sample, and peripheral blood mononuclear cells were used for TCR beta sequencing. The Qiagen DNeasy Blood Extraction Kit was used to extract genomic DNA from the blood cell samples. Here the chain combines TRBV6-5 and TRBJ2-5, and possibly TRBD2, on 5 matching bases. The closer fit of TRBJ2-7 to the DNA end suggests the J call may be wrong. Sample: PBMCs. This receptor was obtained from a man aged 35 to 55 in good health and CMV-seronegative. For the CDR3, the sequence is CASTGNSYEQYF. The nucleotide sequence reads as follows: TGTGCCAGCACCGGGAACTCCTACGAGCAGTACTTC.